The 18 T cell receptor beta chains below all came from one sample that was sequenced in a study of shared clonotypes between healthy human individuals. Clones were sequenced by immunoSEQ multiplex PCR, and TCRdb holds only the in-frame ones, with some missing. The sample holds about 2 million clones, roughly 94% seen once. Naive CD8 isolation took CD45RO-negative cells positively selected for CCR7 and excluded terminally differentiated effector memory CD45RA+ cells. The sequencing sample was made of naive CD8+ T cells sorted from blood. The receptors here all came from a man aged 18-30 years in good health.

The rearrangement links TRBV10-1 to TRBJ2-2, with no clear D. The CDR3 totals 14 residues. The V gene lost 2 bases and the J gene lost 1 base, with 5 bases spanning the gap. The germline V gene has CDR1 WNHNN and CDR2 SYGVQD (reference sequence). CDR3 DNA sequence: TGCGCCAGCAGTGAGATATGGAACACCGGGGAGCTGTTTTTT. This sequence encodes CASSEIWNTGELFF.

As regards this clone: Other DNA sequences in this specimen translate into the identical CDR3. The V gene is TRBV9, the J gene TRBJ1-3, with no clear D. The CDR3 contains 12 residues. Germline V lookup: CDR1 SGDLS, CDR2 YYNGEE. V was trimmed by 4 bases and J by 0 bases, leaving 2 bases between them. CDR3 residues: CASSPSGNTIYF. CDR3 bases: TGTGCCAGCAGCCCCTCTGGAAACACCATATATTTT.

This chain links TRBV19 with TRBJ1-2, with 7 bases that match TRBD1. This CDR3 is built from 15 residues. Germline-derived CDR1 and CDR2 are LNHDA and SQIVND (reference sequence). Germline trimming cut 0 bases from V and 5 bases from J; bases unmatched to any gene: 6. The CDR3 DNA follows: TGTGCCAGTAGTATAGACAGGGGACAGTTATATGGCTACACCTTC. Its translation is CASSIDRGQLYGYTF.

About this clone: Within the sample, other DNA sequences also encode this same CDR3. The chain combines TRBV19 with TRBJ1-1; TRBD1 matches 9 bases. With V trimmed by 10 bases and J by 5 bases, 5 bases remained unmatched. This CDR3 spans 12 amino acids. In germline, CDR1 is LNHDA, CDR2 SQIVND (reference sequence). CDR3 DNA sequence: TGTGCCACCAGACAGGGGGGGACTGAAGCTTTCTTT. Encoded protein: CATRQGGTEAFF.

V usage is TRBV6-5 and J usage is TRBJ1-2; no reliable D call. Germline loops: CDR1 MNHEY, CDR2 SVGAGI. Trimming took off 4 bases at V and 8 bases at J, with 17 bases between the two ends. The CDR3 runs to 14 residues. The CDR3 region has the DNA TGTGCCAGCAGTTGGTTGGACGGCTTGGGGGGCTACACCTTC. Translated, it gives CASSWLDGLGGYTF.

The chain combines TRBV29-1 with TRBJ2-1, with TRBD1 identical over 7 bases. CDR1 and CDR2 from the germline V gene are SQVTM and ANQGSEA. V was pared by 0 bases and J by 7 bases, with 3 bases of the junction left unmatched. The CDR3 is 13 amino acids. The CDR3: CSVEDRDSNEQFF. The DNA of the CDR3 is TGCAGCGTTGAAGACCGGGACAGTAATGAGCAGTTCTTC.

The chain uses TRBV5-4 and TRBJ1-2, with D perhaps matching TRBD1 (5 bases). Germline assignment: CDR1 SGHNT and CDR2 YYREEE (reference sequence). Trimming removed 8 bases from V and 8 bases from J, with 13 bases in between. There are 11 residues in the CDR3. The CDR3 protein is CASREGDGYTF. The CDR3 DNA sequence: TGTGCCAGTCGGGAAGGGGACGGCTACACCTTC.

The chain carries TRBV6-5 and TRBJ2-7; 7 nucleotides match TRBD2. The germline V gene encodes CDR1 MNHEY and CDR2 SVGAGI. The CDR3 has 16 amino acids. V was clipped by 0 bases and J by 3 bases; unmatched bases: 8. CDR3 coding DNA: TGTGCCAGCAGTTACTCGGCTGGGGAGGGCGACTACGAGCAGTACTTC. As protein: CASSYSAGEGDYEQYF.

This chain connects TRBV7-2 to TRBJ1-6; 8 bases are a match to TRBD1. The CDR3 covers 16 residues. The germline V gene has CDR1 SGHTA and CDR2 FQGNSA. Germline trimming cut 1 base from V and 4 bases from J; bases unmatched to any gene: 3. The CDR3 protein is CASSLEGTGYNSPLHF. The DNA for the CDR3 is TGTGCCAGCAGCTTAGAGGGGACAGGTTATAATTCACCCCTCCACTTT.

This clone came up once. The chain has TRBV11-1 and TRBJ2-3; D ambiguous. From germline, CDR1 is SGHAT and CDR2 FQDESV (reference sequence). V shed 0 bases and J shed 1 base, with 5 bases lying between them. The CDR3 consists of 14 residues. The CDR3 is CASSLAAGTDTQYF. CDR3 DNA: TGTGCCAGCAGCTTAGCGGCCGGCACAGATACGCAGTATTTT.

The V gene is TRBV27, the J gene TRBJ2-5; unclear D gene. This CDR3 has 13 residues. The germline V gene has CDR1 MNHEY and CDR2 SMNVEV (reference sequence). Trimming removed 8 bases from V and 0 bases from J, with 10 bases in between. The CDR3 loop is CASQTLYQETQYF. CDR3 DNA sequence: TGTGCCAGCCAAACACTGTACCAAGAGACCCAGTACTTC.

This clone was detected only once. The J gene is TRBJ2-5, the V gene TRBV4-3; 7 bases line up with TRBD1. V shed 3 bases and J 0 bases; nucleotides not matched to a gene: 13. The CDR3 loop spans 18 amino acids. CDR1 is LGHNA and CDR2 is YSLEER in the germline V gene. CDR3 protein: CASSQNLAGTEYQETQYF. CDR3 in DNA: TGCGCCAGCAGCCAGAACTTAGCCGGGACAGAGTACCAAGAGACCCAGTACTTC.

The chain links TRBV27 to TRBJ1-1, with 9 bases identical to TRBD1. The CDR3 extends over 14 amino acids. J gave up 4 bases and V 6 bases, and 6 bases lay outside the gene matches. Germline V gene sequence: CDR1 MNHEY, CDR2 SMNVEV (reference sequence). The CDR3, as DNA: TGTGCCAGCAGACTACAGGGGGCGGTCACTGAAGCTTTCTTT. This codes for CASRLQGAVTEAFF.

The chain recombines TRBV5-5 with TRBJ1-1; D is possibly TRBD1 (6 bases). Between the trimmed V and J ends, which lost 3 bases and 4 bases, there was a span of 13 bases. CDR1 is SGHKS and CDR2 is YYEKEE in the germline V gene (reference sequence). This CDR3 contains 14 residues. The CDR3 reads CASSSTAGATEAFF. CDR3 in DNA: TGTGCCAGCAGCTCCACAGCAGGGGCCACTGAAGCTTTCTTT.

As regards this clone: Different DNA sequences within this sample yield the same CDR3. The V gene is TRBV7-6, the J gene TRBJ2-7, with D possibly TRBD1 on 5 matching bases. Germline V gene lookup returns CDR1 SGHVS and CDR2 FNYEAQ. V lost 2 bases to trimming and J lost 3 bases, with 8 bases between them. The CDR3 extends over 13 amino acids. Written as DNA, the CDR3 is TGTGCCAGCAGCTTACGACAGAGCTACGAGCAGTACTTC. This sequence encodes CASSLRQSYEQYF.

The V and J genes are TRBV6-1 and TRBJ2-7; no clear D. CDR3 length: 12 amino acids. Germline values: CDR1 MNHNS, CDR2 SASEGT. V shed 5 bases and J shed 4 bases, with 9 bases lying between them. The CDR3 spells CASSPTAYEQYF. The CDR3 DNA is TGTGCCAGCAGTCCTACGGCGTACGAGCAGTACTTC.

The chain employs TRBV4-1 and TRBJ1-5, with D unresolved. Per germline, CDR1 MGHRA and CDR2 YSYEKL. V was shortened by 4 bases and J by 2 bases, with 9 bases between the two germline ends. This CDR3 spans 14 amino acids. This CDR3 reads CASSLDLGNQPQHF. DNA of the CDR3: TGCGCCAGCAGCCTAGACCTTGGCAATCAGCCCCAGCATTTT.

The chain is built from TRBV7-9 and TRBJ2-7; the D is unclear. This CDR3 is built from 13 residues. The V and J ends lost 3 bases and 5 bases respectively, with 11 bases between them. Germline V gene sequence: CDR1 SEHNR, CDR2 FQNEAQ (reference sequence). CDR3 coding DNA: TGTGCCAGCAGCTTCGTGGGTGGGGACGAGCAGTACTTC. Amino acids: CASSFVGGDEQYF.